The next 5 T cell receptor beta chains were all read from a single sample in a study of molecular identifiers for immune sequencing clone quantification. TCRdb analysed the PCR reads with MiXCR anew, one entry per CDR3 protein. The data show about 630,000 distinct CDR3 sequences, less than 30% seen once. What was sequenced was naive CD8+ T cells from blood, with Jurkat cell RNA spiked in. Subset in this sample: FACS-sorted CD8+CD4-CCR7+CD45RA+ naive T cells. The receptors derive from a human donor in good health. Some libraries in this study had Jurkat cell RNA spiked in.

In this sample, this clonotype turned up many times. The chain combines TRBV27 with TRBJ1-1; 7 nucleotides align to TRBD1. Germline trimming cut 2 bases from V and 2 bases from J; bases unmatched to any gene: 8. Germline values: CDR1 MNHEY, CDR2 SMNVEV (reference sequence). CDR3 length equals 16 residues. Here the CDR3 reads CASSLINRGQNTEAFF. The CDR3 nucleotides are TGTGCCAGCAGTTTAATTAACAGGGGCCAAAACACTGAAGCTTTCTTT.

At least ten counts were recorded for this clonotype. The CDR3 is CASSQDGQGRANVLTF. CDR3 coding DNA: TGCGCCAGCAGCCAAGATGGCCAGGGACGGGCCAACGTCCTGACTTTC. The chain couples TRBV4-1 to TRBJ2-6; D is possibly TRBD1 or TRBD2 (5 bases each). The CDR3 has 16 amino acids. Germline V gives CDR1 MGHRA, CDR2 YSYEKL. V lost 0 bases and J 5 bases, leaving 11 bases between the germline ends.

As regards this clonotype: The junction departs from the called germline gene at one end, perhaps through a read error. The chain couples TRBV6-5 to TRBJ2-5; TRBD1 aligns across 7 bases. The CDR3 is made up of 16 amino acids. Germline V CDR1 and CDR2: MNHEY, SVGAGI. Here the CDR3 reads CASSYSIRGGQEAQYF. The CDR3 DNA is TGTGCCAGCAGTTACTCGATTCGAGGGGGCCAAGAGGCCCAGTACTTC.

This clonotype was counted between two and nine times. CDR3 coding DNA: TGTGCCAGCAGTAACGCCGGGACAGGATCATATGGCTACACCTTC. Translated, it gives CASSNAGTGSYGYTF. V and J are TRBV6-5 and TRBJ1-2, with 8 bases matching TRBD1. V shed 5 bases, J shed 5 bases, and the junction held 10 bases outside the gene matches. CDR3 length: 15 residues. The germline gives CDR1 MNHEY, CDR2 SVGAGI.

As concerns this clonotype: This could be a read error, since a much larger clone is one nucleotide away. The missing conserved phenylalanine or tryptophan at the end of this CDR3 makes a read error likely. The CDR3 is CAWSPGYSYEQYY. The DNA of the CDR3 is TGTGCCTGGAGTCCGGGTTACTCCTACGAGCAGTACTAC. V gene TRBV30 combines with J gene TRBJ2-7; D is unresolved. The CDR3 runs 13 residues. V shed 2 bases and J shed 0 bases, with 8 bases lying between them. Looked up from germline, CDR1 is GTSNPN and CDR2 is SVGIG (reference sequence).